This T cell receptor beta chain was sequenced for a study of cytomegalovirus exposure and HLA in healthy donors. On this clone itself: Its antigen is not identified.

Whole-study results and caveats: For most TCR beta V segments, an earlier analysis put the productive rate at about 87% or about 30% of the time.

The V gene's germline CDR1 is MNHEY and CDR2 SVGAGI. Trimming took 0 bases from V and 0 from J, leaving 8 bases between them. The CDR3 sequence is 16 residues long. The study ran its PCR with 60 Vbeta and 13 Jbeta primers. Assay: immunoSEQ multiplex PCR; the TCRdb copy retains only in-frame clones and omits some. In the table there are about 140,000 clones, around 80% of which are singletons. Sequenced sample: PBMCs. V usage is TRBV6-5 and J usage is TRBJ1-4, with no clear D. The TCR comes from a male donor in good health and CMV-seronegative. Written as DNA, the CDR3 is TGTGCCAGCAGTTACTCGATAGATGCAACTAATGAAAAACTGTTTTTT. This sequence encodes CASSYSIDATNEKLFF.